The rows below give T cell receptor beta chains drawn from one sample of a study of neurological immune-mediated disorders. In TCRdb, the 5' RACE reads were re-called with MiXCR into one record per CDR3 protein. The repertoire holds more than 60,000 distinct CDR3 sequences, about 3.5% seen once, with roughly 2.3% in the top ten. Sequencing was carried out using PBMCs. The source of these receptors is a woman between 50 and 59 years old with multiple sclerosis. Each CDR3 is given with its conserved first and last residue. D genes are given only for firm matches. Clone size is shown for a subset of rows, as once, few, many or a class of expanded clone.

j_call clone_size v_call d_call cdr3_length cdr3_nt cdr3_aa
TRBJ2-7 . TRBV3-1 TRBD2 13 TGTGCCAGCAGCGAAGGAGGAGCGGGGGAGCAGTACTTC CASSEGGAGEQYF
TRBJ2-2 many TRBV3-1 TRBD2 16 TGTGCCAGCAGCCAAGGACTAGCGGCGAACACCGGGGAGCTGTTTTTT CASSQGLAANTGELFF
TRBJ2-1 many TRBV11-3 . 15 TGTGCCAGCAGCTTAATCGGGACTCCCTACAATGAGCAGTTCTTC CASSLIGTPYNEQFF
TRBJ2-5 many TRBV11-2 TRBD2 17 TGTGCCAGCAGCGCCCTTAGACTAGCGGGAGGCGGAGAGACCCAGTACTTC CASSALRLAGGGETQYF
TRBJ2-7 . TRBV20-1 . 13 TGCAGTGCTAGTACTGGGGAGACCTACGAGCAGTACTTC CSASTGETYEQYF
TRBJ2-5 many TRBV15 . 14 TGTGCCACCCAGGCACTCCGGCAGCAAGAGACCCAGTACTTC CATQALRQQETQYF
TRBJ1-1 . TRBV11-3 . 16 TGTGCCAGCAGCTTCGGGGGGGCCCCCCGGAACACTGAAGCTTTCTTT CASSFGGAPRNTEAFF
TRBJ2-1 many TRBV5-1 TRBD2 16 TGCGCCAGCAGCGTTGGGAGCGGGAGCTCCTACAATGAGCAGTTCTTC CASSVGSGSSYNEQFF
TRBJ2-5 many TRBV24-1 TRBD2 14 TGTGCCACCAGTGCTGGCGGGAGCGGTGAGACCCAGTACTTC CATSAGGSGETQYF
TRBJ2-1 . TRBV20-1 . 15 TGCAGTGCTTTGGACAGCTCTATATCCTACAATGAGCAGTTCTTC CSALDSSISYNEQFF
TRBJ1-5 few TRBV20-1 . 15 TGCAGTGCTAGTACGGGGGGAGTAGGCAATCAGCCCCAGCATTTT CSASTGGVGNQPQHF
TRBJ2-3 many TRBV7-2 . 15 TGTGCCAGCAGCTTACAGGGAGGAGGTACAGATACGCAGTATTTT CASSLQGGGTDTQYF
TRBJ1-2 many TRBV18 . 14 TGTGCCAGCTCACCAATCCCGGGGGCCTATGGCTACACCTTC CASSPIPGAYGYTF
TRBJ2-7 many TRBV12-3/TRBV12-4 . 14 TGTGCCAGCAGTAGCGGACCCAGCTCCTACGAGCAGTACTTC CASSSGPSSYEQYF
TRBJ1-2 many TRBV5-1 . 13 TGCGCCAGCAGCTTGGACAGGGCCTATGGCTACACCTTC CASSLDRAYGYTF
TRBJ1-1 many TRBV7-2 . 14 TGTGCCAGCAGCTTAGTAGGGGAAGGGACTGAAGCTTTCTTT CASSLVGEGTEAFF
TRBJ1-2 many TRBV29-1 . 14 TGCAGCGCCACCCCTTCGGGACAAAACTATGGCTACACCTTC CSATPSGQNYGYTF
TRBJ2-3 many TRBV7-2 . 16 TGTGCCAGCATCCTGTCCGAGAGCCCTAGCACAGATACGCAGTATTTT CASILSESPSTDTQYF
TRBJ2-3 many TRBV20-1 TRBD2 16 TGCAGTGCTAGACCAGCGGGAGGGGATAGGTGGGATACGCAGTATTTT CSARPAGGDRWDTQYF
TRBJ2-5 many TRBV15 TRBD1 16 TGTGCCACCAGCAGAAATAGACAGGGGGCGATTGAGACCCAGTACTTC CATSRNRQGAIETQYF
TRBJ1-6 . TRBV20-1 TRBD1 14 TGCAGTGCTAAACCAGGGACAGGTGATTCACCCCTCAACTTT CSAKPGTGDSPLNF
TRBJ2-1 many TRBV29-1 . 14 TGCAGCATTGAGAAGCGCGGAGGGTACAATGAGCAGTTCTTC CSIEKRGGYNEQFF
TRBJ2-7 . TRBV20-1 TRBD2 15 TGCAGTGCTCCAAAGGGGACTAGCGGGAGCCACGAGCAGTACTTC CSAPKGTSGSHEQYF
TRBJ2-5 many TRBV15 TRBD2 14 TGTGCCACCAGCAGCCGGGGGGGCCAAGAGACCCAGTACTTC CATSSRGGQETQYF
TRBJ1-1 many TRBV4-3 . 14 TGCGCCAGCAGCCAAGGACGGGCGAACACTGAAGCTTTCTTT CASSQGRANTEAFF
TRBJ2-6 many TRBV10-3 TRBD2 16 TGTGCCATCAGTGAGTCGGGGGGGTCTGGGGCCAACGTCCTGACTTTC CAISESGGSGANVLTF
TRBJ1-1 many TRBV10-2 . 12 TGCGCCAGCAGTACACCGAACACTGAAGCTTTCTTT CASSTPNTEAFF
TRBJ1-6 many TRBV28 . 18 TGTGCCAGCAGTTCAAGTCCGGGGGGGAGCTCCTATAATTCACCCCTCCACTTT CASSSSPGGSSYNSPLHF
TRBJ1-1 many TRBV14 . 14 TGTGCCAGCAGCCTATACGAGGGGGGGCCTGAAGCTTTCTTT CASSLYEGGPEAFF
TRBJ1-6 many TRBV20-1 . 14 TGCAGTGCTAGTGAGGGACTGCGGCGTTCACCCCTCCACTTT CSASEGLRRSPLHF
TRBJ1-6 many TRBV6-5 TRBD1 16 TGTGCCAGCACCCACGGGGACAGGGGCTTTAATTCACCCCTCCACTTT CASTHGDRGFNSPLHF
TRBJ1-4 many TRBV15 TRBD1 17 TGTGCCACCAGCCCTCTCCCCCAAACAGGGGTGGGTGAAAAACTGTTTTTT CATSPLPQTGVGEKLFF
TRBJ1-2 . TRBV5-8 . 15 TGTGCCAGCAGCTTGATGCCTGGACAGAACTATGGCTACACCTTC CASSLMPGQNYGYTF
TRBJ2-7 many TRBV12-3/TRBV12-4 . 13 TGTGCCAGCAGACCCGGGACGGACTACGAGCAGTACTTC CASRPGTDYEQYF
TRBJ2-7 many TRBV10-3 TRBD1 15 TGTGCCATCAGCCTGGGACAGGGGGCGCGCAACGAGCAGTACTTC CAISLGQGARNEQYF
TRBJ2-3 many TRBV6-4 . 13 TGTGCCAGCAGTGTACGGAGCACAGATACGCAGTATTTT CASSVRSTDTQYF
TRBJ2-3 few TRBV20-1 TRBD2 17 TGCAGTGCTAGAGATCCTACTAGCGGGAGGGGCGCGGATACGCAGTATTTT CSARDPTSGRGADTQYF
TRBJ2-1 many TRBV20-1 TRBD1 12 TGCCTGATACAGGGGCAGGACAATGAGCAGTTCTTC CLIQGQDNEQFF
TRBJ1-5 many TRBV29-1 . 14 TGCAGCGTCCAATTACCAGGGCGCAATCAGCCCCAGCATTTT CSVQLPGRNQPQHF
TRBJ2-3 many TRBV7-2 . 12 TGTGCCAGCAGCTCGTTCACAGATACGCAGTATTTT CASSSFTDTQYF
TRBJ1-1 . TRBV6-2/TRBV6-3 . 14 TGTGCCAGCACCAACGGAGGCCTGGGCACTGAAGCTTTCTTT CASTNGGLGTEAFF
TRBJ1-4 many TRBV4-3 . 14 TGCGCCAGCAGCCAAGATTTTGTTAATGAAAAACTGTTTTTT CASSQDFVNEKLFF
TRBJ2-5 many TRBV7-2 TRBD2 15 TGTGCCAGCAGCCCTGGGGGGGAGGCACAAGAGACCCAGTACTTC CASSPGGEAQETQYF
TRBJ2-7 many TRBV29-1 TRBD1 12 TGCAGCGTTGGGACAGGATCCTACGAGCAGTACTTC CSVGTGSYEQYF
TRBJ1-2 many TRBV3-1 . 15 TGTGCCAGCAGCCAAGGTAGTGCAAGGAACTATGGCTACACCTTC CASSQGSARNYGYTF
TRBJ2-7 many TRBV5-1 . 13 TGCGCCAGCAGCTTGACAGGGTCCCACGAGCAGTACTTC CASSLTGSHEQYF
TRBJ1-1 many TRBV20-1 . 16 TGCAGTGCTAGAGCCCCCAGCCCGCGGCAGAACACTGAAGCTTTCTTT CSARAPSPRQNTEAFF
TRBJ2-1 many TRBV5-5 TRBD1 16 TGTGCCAGCAGCTTAATTTTGACAGGGGGAAACAATGAGCAGTTCTTC CASSLILTGGNNEQFF
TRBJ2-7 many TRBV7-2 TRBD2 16 TGTGCCAGCAGCTCCGATCCCGTAGCGGGTTGGAACGAGCAGTACTTC CASSSDPVAGWNEQYF
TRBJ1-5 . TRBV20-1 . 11 TGCAGTGCAGGGGGTAATCAGCCCCAGAATTTT CSAGGNQPQNF